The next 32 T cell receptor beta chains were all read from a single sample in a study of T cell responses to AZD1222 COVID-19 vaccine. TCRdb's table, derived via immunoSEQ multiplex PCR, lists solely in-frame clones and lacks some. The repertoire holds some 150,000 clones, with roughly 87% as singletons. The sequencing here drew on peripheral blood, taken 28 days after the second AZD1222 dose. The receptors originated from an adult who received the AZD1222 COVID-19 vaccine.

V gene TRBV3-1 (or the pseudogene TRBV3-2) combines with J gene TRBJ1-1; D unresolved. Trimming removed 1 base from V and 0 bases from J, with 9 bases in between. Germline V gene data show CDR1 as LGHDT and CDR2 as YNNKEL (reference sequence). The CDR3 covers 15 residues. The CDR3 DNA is TGTGCCAGCAGCCAAGGTGTGAGCATGAACACTGAAGCTTTCTTT. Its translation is CASSQGVSMNTEAFF.

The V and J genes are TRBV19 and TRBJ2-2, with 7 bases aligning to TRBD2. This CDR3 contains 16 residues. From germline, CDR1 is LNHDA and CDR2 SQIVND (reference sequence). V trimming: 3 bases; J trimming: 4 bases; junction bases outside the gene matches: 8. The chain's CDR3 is CASSIWAGDGTGELFF. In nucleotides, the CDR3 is TGTGCCAGTAGTATCTGGGCGGGAGATGGCACCGGGGAGCTGTTTTTT.

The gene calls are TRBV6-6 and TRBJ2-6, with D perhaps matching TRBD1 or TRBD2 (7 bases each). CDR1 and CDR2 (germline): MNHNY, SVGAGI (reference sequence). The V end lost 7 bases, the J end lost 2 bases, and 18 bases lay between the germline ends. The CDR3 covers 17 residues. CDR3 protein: CASNRGVTGTGANVLTF. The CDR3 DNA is TGTGCCAGCAATCGGGGGGTGACAGGGACTGGGGCCAACGTCCTGACTTTC.

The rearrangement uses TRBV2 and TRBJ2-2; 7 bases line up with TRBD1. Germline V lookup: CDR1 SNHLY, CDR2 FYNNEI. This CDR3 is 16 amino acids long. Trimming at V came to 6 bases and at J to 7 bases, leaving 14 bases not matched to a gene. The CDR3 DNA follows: TGTGCCAGCAGCGAGGGGGCCAGGGGGTATGTCGGGGAGCTGTTTTTT. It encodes CASSEGARGYVGELFF.

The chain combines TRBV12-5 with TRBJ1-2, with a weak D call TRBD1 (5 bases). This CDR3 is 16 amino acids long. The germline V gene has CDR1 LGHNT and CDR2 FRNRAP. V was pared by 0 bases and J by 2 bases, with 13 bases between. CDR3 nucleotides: TGTGCTAGTGGTTTGGTACTTGGACAAAAAAACTATGGCTACACCTTC. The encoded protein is CASGLVLGQKNYGYTF.

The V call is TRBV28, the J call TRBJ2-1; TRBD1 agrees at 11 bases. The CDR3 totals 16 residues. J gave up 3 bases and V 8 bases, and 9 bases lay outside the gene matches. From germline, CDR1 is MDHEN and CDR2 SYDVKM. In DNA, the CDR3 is TGTGCCAGCGGCCGTCCGGACAGGGGGCACTACAATGAGCAGTTCTTC. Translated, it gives CASGRPDRGHYNEQFF.

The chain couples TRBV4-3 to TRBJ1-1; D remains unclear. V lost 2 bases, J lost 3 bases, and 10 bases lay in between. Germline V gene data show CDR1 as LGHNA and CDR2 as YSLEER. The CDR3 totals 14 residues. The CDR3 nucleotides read TGCGCCAGCAGCCAAAACTCCCCGGACACTGAAGCTTTCTTT. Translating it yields CASSQNSPDTEAFF.

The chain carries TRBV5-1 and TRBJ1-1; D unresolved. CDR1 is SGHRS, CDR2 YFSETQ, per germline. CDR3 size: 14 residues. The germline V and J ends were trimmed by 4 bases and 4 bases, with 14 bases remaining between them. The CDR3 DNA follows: TGCGCCAGCAGCGTTAGGGATTCGGGCACTGAAGCTTTCTTT. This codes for CASSVRDSGTEAFF.

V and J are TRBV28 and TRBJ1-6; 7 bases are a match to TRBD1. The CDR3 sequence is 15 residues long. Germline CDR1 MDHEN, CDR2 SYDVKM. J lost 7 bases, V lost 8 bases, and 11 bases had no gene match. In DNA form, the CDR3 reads TGTGCCAGCCGCGGACCACAGGGGCGGAATTCACCCCTCCACTTT. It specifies CASRGPQGRNSPLHF.

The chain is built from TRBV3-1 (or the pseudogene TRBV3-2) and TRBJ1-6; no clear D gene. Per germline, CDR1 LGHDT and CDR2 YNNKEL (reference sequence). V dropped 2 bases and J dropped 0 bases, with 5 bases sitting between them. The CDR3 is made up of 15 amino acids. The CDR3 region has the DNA TGTGCCAGCAGCCAAAGAAGCTCCTATAATTCACCCCTCCACTTT. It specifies CASSQRSSYNSPLHF.

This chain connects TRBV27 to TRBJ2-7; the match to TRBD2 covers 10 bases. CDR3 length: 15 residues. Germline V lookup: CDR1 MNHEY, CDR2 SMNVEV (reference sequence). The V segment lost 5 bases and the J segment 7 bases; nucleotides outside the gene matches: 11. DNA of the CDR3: TGTGCCAGCAGTCTAGCTAGCGGGAGTGTGGAAGAGCAGTACTTC. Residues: CASSLASGSVEEQYF.

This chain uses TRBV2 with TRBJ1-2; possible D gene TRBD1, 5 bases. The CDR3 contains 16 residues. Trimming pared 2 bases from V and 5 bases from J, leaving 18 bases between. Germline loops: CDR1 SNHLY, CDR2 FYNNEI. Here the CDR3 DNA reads TGTGCCAGCAGTGAAACCCGGGGCCTCCTTAGGTATGGCTACACCTTC. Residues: CASSETRGLLRYGYTF.

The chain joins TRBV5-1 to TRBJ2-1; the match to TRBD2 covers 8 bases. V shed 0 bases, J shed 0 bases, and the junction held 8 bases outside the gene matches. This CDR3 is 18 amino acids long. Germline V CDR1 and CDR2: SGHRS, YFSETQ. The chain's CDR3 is CASSLASTSESSYNEQFF. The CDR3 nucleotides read TGCGCCAGCAGCTTGGCCTCGACTAGCGAGAGCTCCTACAATGAGCAGTTCTTC.

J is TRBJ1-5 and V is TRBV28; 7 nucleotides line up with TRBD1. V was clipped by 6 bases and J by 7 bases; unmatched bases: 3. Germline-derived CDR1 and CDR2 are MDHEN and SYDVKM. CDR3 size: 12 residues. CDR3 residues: CASRQGKQPQHF. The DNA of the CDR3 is TGTGCCAGCAGACAGGGGAAACAGCCCCAGCATTTT.

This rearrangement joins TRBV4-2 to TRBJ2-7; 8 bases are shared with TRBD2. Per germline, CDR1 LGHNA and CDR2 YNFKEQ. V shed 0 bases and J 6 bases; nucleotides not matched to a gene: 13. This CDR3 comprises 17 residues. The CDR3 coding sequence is TGTGCCAGCAGCCAAGAGGGGTCGGGACTAGGTTTAGGCGAGCAGTACTTC. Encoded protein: CASSQEGSGLGLGEQYF.

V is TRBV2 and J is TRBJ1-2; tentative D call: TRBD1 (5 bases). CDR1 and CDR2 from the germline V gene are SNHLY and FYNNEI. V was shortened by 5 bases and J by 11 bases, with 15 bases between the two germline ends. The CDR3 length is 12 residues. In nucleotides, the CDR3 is TGTGCCAGCAGTTTACAGGTCGGTGTGTACACCTTC. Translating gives CASSLQVGVYTF.

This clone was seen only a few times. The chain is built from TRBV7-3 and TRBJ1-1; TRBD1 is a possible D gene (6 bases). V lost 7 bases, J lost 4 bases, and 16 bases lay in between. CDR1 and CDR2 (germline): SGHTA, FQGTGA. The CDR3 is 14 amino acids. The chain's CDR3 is CASTEQGRITEAFF. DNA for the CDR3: TGTGCCAGCACCGAACAGGGTCGGATCACTGAAGCTTTCTTT.

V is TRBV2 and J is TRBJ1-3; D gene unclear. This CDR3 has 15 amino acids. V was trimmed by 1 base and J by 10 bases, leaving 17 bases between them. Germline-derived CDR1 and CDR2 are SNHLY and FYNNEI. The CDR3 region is CASSEDTTSRGTIYF. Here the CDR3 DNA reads TGTGCCAGCAGTGAAGACACGACTTCCCGTGGTACCATATATTTT.

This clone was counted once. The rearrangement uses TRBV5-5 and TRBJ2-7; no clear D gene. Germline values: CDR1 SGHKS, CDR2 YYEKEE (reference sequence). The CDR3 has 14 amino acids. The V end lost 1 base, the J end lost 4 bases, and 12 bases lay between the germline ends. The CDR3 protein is CASSLSGPGYEQYF. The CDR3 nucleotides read TGTGCCAGCAGCTTGTCTGGGCCCGGGTACGAGCAGTACTTC.

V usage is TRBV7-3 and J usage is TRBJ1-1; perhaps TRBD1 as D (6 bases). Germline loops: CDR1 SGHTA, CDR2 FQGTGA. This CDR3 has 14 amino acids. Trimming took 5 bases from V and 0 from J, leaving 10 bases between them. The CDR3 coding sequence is TGTGCCAGCAGCGTAGGGGGTGTGAACACTGAAGCTTTCTTT. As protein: CASSVGGVNTEAFF.

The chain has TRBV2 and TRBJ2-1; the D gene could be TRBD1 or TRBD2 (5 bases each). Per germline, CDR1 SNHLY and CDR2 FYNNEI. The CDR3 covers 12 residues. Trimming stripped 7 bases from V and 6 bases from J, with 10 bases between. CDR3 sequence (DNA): TGTGCCAGCACCGGGGCCCTCAATGAGCAGTTCTTC. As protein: CASTGALNEQFF.

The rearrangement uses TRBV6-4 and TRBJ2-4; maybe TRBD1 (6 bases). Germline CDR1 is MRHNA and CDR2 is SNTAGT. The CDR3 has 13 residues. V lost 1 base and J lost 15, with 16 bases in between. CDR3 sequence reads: CASSDFPTGPRYF. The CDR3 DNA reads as TGTGCCAGCAGTGACTTCCCCACAGGGCCAAGGTACTTC.

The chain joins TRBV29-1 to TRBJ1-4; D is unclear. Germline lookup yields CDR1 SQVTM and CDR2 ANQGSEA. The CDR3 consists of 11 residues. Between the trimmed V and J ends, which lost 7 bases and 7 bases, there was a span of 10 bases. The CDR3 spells CSADSGEKLFF. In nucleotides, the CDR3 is TGCAGCGCTGATAGCGGTGAAAAACTGTTTTTT.

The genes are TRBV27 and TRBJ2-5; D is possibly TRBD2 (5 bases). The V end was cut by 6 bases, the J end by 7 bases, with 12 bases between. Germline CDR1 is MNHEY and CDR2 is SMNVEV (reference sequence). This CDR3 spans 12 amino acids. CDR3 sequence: CASRPTGGTQYF. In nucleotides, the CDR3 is TGTGCCAGCAGACCGACCGGAGGGACCCAGTACTTC.

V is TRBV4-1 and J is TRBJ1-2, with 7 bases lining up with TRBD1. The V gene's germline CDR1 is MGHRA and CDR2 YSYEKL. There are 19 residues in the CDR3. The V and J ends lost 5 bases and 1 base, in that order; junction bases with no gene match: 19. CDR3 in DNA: TGCGCCAGCAGCTACCCCGCGGGACAGAGTATAGAACTTAACTATGGCTACACCTTC. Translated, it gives CASSYPAGQSIELNYGYTF.

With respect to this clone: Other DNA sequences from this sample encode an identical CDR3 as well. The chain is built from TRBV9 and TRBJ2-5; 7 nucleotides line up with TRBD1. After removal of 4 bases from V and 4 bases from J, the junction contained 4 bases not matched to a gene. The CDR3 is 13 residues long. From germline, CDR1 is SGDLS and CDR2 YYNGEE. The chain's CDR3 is CASSPRQGETQYF. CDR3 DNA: TGTGCCAGCAGCCCGCGACAGGGAGAGACCCAGTACTTC.

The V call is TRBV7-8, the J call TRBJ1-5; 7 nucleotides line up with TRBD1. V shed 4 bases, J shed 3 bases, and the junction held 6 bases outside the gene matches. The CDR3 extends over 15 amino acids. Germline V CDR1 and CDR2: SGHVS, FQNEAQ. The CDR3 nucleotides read TGTGCCAGCAGCTCGACAGGGTTCCCCAATCAGCCCCAGCATTTT. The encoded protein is CASSSTGFPNQPQHF.

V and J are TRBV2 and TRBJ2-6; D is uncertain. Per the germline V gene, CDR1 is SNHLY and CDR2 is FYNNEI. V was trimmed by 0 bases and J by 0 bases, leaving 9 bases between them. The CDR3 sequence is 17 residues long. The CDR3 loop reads CASSEARAFSGANVLTF. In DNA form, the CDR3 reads TGTGCCAGCAGTGAAGCTAGGGCGTTCTCTGGGGCCAACGTCCTGACTTTC.

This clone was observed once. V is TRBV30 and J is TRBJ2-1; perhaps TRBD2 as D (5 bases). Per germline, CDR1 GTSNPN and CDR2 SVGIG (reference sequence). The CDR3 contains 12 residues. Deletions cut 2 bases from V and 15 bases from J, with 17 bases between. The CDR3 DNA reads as TGTGCCTGGAGTTTGGACTCCCCAAAGGCGTTCTTC. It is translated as CAWSLDSPKAFF.

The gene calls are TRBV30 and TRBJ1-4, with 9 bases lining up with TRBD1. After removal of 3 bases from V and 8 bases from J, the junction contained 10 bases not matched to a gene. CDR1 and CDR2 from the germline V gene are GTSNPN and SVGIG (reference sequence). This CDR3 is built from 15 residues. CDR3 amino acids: CAWREMTGGQEKLFF. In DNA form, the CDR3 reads TGTGCCTGGAGGGAGATGACAGGGGGGCAGGAAAAACTGTTTTTT.

Written as DNA, the CDR3 is TGTGCCAGCAGCCCCACCGGGACAGGGAAGGAGACCCAGTACTTC. It encodes CASSPTGTGKETQYF. The J gene is TRBJ2-5, the V gene TRBV6-4, with TRBD1 matching 9 bases. CDR1 and CDR2 from the germline V gene are MRHNA and SNTAGT. This CDR3 spans 15 amino acids. The ends lost 6 bases at V and 5 bases at J; junction bases unmatched: 10.

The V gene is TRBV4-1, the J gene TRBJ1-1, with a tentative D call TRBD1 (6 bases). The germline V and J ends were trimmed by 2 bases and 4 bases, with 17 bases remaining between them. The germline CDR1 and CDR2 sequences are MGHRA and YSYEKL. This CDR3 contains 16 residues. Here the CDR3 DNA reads TGCGCCAGCAGCCAACCCCCGGGGGCGGGTCCCACTGAAGCTTTCTTT. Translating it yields CASSQPPGAGPTEAFF.